The 23 T cell receptor beta chains below come from one sample, sequenced in a study of blood T cells in healthy people across ages (dated by TCRdb to between 2015 and 2016). To prepare the library, 5' RACE was applied. Sequencing was carried out with an Illumina HiSeq 2500. The second PCR ran for about 6 to 12 cycles and used a J-beta primer mix along with a sample-barcoded 5' primer. Using fastp trimming at Q25 and MiXCR clonotype assembly, TCRdb reanalyzed the public sequencing data and kept in-frame beta chains. Every distinct CDR3 protein forms one entry, paired with its most common genes and DNA. This sample has over 550,000 distinct CDR3 sequences in its table, and approximately 30% of those were observed once. The ten largest clones take up 15% to 18% of the sample. The sample consisted of blood. All receptors come from a woman aged 80 or over in good health.

This clonotype was seen many times. The V call is TRBV7-2, the J call TRBJ2-7, with TRBD2 identical over 14 bases. Germline loops: CDR1 SGHTA, CDR2 FQGNSA. CDR3 length: 16 amino acids. V trimming: 0 bases; J trimming: 4 bases; junction bases outside the gene matches: 2. CDR3 loop: CASSLAGTSGGYEQYF. For the CDR3, the DNA is TGTGCCAGCAGCTTAGCTGGGACTAGCGGGGGATACGAGCAGTACTTC.

As to this clonotype: This clone may be a read error of a much larger clone one base away. The rearrangement uses TRBV28 and TRBJ2-4, with a possible D match to TRBD1 (6 bases). Germline V gene lookup returns CDR1 MDHEN and CDR2 SYDVKM. The CDR3 contains 14 residues. The CDR3 loop is CATRQELAKNIRYF. CDR3 DNA sequence: TGTGCCACCAGACAGGAGTTAGCCAAAAACATTCGGTACTTC.

A word on this clonotype: Sequence at one end of the junction differs from germline and may be a read error. The rearrangement joins TRBV2 to TRBJ2-4; TRBD2 matches 10 bases. The CDR3 runs 16 residues. The germline CDR1 and CDR2 sequences are SNHLY and FYNNEI. Here the CDR3 reads CTSRFSGGSTKNIQYF. Written as DNA, the CDR3 is TGTACCAGCAGATTTAGCGGGGGGTCAACCAAAAACATTCAGTACTTC.

With respect to this clonotype: Given the absence of the conserved phenylalanine or tryptophan at the CDR3 end, a read error is likely. The V call is TRBV5-1, the J call TRBJ2-5, with 9 bases aligning to TRBD1. Germline lookup yields CDR1 SGHRS and CDR2 YFSETQ. The CDR3 extends over 15 amino acids. With V trimmed by 4 bases and J by 5 bases, 9 bases remained unmatched. Here the CDR3 DNA reads TGCGCCAGCAGCCTAGGACAGGGGCGGAGGGAGACCCAGTACGTC. It specifies CASSLGQGRRETQYV.

This chain uses TRBV12-3 or TRBV12-4 with TRBJ2-4; D assignment may be TRBD1 or TRBD2 (6 bases each). The V end was cut by 4 bases, the J end by 5 bases, with 12 bases between. CDR3 length: 14 amino acids. The CDR3 here is CASSSQGTENIQYF. The CDR3 DNA reads TGTGCCAGCAGTTCGCAGGGGACTGAAAACATTCAGTACTTC.

This clonotype was seen many times. J is TRBJ2-3 and V is TRBV9, with D perhaps given as TRBD1 or TRBD2 (5 bases each). The V end lost 3 bases, the J end lost 4 bases, and 12 bases lay between the germline ends. The germline V gene encodes CDR1 SGDLS and CDR2 YYNGEE. The CDR3 is 14 residues long. DNA for the CDR3: TGTGCCAGCAGCGCGTTTAGGGGAGCAGATACGCAGTATTTT. Translated, it gives CASSAFRGADTQYF.

This clonotype was observed a few times. Possible read error: a much larger clone is one base away. The chain carries TRBV7-2 and TRBJ1-6, with 7 bases identical to TRBD1. The V gene's germline CDR1 is SGHTA and CDR2 FQGNSA. The CDR3 totals 15 residues. The CDR3 coding sequence is TGTGCCAGCCGGTCAGGACAGGTGGATAATTCACCCCGCCACTTT. Its protein is CASRSGQVDNSPRHF.

This clonotype was observed many times. This chain links TRBV7-3 with TRBJ2-3; possible D gene TRBD1, 6 bases. Trimming shortened V by 3 bases and J by 1 base, and 11 bases separated the two germline ends. Looked up from germline, CDR1 is SGHTA and CDR2 is FQGTGA. This CDR3 region has 15 residues. CDR3 sequence: CASSFLKGGTDTQYF. The CDR3 DNA reads TGTGCCAGCAGCTTTTTAAAGGGGGGCACAGATACGCAGTATTTT.

This clonotype was observed at least ten times. The chain joins TRBV4-3 to TRBJ1-4; 9 bases align to TRBD1. With 0 bases clipped from V and 7 bases from J, the junction kept 6 bases outside the gene matches. This CDR3 comprises 16 residues. CDR1 and CDR2 (germline): LGHNA, YSLEER. In DNA form, the CDR3 reads TGCGCCAGCAGCCAAGAAGTACAGGGGGCTAGTGAAAAACTGTTTTTT. It yields the protein CASSQEVQGASEKLFF.

In regard to this clonotype: A much more abundant neighbour one base away suggests this may be a read error. The chain carries TRBV7-9 and TRBJ2-1, with TRBD2 as a possible D gene (5 bases). The CDR3 is 14 residues long. Trimming removed 5 bases at V and 3 bases at J, with 11 bases between. Germline CDR1 and CDR2: SEHNR and FQNEAQ (reference sequence). The CDR3 protein is CASSRATSYNEQFF. The CDR3 DNA reads TGTGCCAGCAGCAGGGCTACTAGCTACAATGAGCAGTTCTTC.

This clonotype was observed many times. The gene calls are TRBV9 and TRBJ2-3; 13 bases match TRBD2. Per the germline V gene, CDR1 is SGDLS and CDR2 is YYNGEE. CDR3 length: 17 amino acids. V gave up 3 bases and J gave up 5 bases; unmatched junction bases: 9. The CDR3 protein is CASSAPRLAGGRDTQYF. CDR3 sequence (DNA): TGTGCCAGCAGCGCACCCCGACTAGCGGGGGGTCGAGATACGCAGTATTTT.

The V call is TRBV20-1, the J call TRBJ1-5, with 7 bases lining up with TRBD1. This CDR3 comprises 15 residues. Germline CDR1 reads DFQATT; CDR2 reads SNEGSKA (reference sequence). The V and J ends lost 4 bases and 7 bases, in that order; junction bases with no gene match: 13. CDR3 sequence: CSATPETGNRQPQHF. The CDR3 DNA follows: TGCAGTGCTACACCGGAGACAGGGAACCGGCAGCCCCAGCATTTT.

This clonotype was found a few times. This may be a read error, as it is one base from a much larger clone. J is TRBJ2-4 and V is TRBV5-6, with 7 nucleotides matching TRBD2. The J call could be wrong; TRBJ2-5 is a better fit for the DNA end. The CDR3 extends over 15 amino acids. Germline lookup yields CDR1 SGHDT and CDR2 YYEEEE. The CDR3 DNA sequence: TGTGCCAGCAGCGGGGATGATTGGGGGGGAGAGACCCAGTACTTC. Protein sequence: CASSGDDWGGETQYF.

Details on this clonotype: This sequence may be a read error, since a much larger clone differs from it by one base. J is TRBJ1-2 and V is TRBV6-2 or TRBV6-3; D gene uncertain. Germline V CDR1 and CDR2: MNHEY, SVGEGT. The CDR3 is 13 residues long. The CDR3 is CASSVRNNYGHTF. As DNA, the CDR3 is TGTGCCAGCTCGGTGAGGAATAACTATGGCCACACCTTC.

This clonotype showed up just a few times. The chain uses TRBV30 and TRBJ2-6; D ambiguous. The length of the CDR3 is 13 residues. V gave up 4 bases and J gave up 4 bases, with 8 bases separating them. Germline V lookup: CDR1 GTSNPN, CDR2 SVGIG (reference sequence). The CDR3 region has the DNA TGTGCCTGGACCGTGAAGGGGGCCAACGTCCTGACTTTC. Translation: CAWTVKGANVLTF.

J is TRBJ2-2 and V is TRBV7-2, with TRBD2 identical over 10 bases. V shed 2 bases and J 6 bases; nucleotides not matched to a gene: 3. CDR3 size: 15 residues. Germline V gene lookup returns CDR1 SGHTA and CDR2 FQGNSA. The CDR3 DNA is TGTGCCAGCAGCTTAATAGCGGGGGGACCCGGGGAGCTGTTTTTT. The encoded protein is CASSLIAGGPGELFF.

This clonotype was seen more than once but under ten times. Mismatch with germline at one junction end may stem from a read error. V and J are TRBV27 and TRBJ2-7; the D gene could be TRBD1 or TRBD2 (6 bases each). Germline assignment: CDR1 MNHEY and CDR2 SMNVEV (reference sequence). CDR3 length: 17 amino acids. As DNA, the CDR3 is TGTGTCAGCAGTTTACGGATAAGGGGGGCCCCTTACAATGAGCAGTACTTC. Protein sequence: CVSSLRIRGAPYNEQYF.

This clonotype was observed many times. The chain combines TRBV2 with TRBJ2-1; no definite D call. This CDR3 contains 14 residues. V was pared by 5 bases and J by 5 bases, with 13 bases between. Germline loops: CDR1 SNHLY, CDR2 FYNNEI. The CDR3 bases are TGTGCCAGCAGTTCAAACGGTTTCAACAATGAGCAGTTCTTC. Protein product: CASSSNGFNNEQFF.

This clonotype came up many times. This chain links TRBV7-2 with TRBJ2-1; 13 bases agree with TRBD2. From germline, CDR1 is SGHTA and CDR2 FQGNSA. J lost 9 bases, V lost 6 bases, and 8 bases had no gene match. There are 15 residues in the CDR3. In DNA form, the CDR3 reads TGTGCCAGCAGGACCACTAGCGGGGGGGCCGGTGAGCAGTTCTTC. Translation: CASRTTSGGAGEQFF.

About this clonotype itself: This sequence may be a read error, since a much larger clone differs from it by one base. The rearrangement uses TRBV4-2 and TRBJ2-3; D ambiguous. The CDR3 sequence is 15 residues long. The V gene lost 3 bases and the J gene lost 4 bases, with 14 bases spanning the gap. Germline V lookup: CDR1 LGHNA, CDR2 YNFKEQ. CDR3 bases: TGTGCCAGCAGCCATGGTGGACCCTATCCAGATACGCAGTATTTT. Translation gives CASSHGGPYPDTQYF.

This clonotype has just a few counts. This may be a read error: a much more frequent sequence differs by one nucleotide. The J gene is TRBJ2-7, the V gene TRBV20-1, with 9 bases fitting TRBD1. V trimming: 3 bases; J trimming: 7 bases; junction bases outside the gene matches: 10. The CDR3 has 14 residues. Germline-derived CDR1 and CDR2 are DFQATT and SNEGSKA (reference sequence). CDR3 residues: CSASSGQGYNEQYF. The CDR3 nucleotides read TGCAGTGCTAGTTCCGGACAGGGGTACAATGAGCAGTACTTC.

This clonotype appeared once. The chain links TRBV28 to TRBJ1-2, with D maybe TRBD1 (5 bases). Germline loops: CDR1 MDHEN, CDR2 SYDVKM. V lost 6 bases and J lost 6, with 14 bases in between. The CDR3 sequence is 13 residues long. The CDR3 DNA is TGTGCCAGCAGCTACGGGACGGTCGATGGCTACACCTTC. Its protein product is CASSYGTVDGYTF.

The chain recombines TRBV4-1 with TRBJ2-3, with D unresolved. The CDR3 covers 14 residues. V lost 0 bases, J lost 7 bases, and 11 bases lay in between. Germline V lookup: CDR1 MGHRA, CDR2 YSYEKL. CDR3 DNA sequence: TGCGCCAGCAGCCAAGAAGTGGGGATTTATACGCAGTATTTT. It yields the protein CASSQEVGIYTQYF.